Listed below are T cell receptor beta chains from one sample, sequenced in a study of tumor-infiltrating lymphocytes in oesophageal squamous cell carcinoma. TCRdb re-called the PCR reads with MiXCR, one entry per CDR3 protein. This repertoire shows some 13,000 distinct CDR3 sequences, less than 55% found once; its top ten account for about 45%. Sequencing used esophageal tumor tissue. The receptors shown here come from a female donor with esophageal squamous cell carcinoma. Each CDR3 is given with its conserved first and last residue. D genes are given only for firm matches. The size entry is marked missing in some rows and otherwise reads once, few, many or a size class.

J,V,size,D,CDR3,DNA
TRBJ2-3,TRBV6-1,few,-,CASGAPSTDTQYF,TGTGCCAGCGGAGCGCCGAGCACAGATACGCAGTATTTT
TRBJ2-3,TRBV5-6,-,TRBD2,CASSFSGRVTDTQYF,TGTGCCAGCAGCTTTAGCGGGAGGGTAACAGATACGCAGTATTTT
TRBJ2-7,TRBV7-9,-,-,CASSPTDTGADSHEQYF,TGTGCCAGCAGCCCAACAGATACGGGGGCTGATTCCCACGAGCAGTACTTC
TRBJ2-7,TRBV7-2,-,TRBD1,CASSFHGTDAEQYF,TGTGCCAGCAGCTTCCACGGGACAGATGCCGAGCAGTACTTC
TRBJ2-1,TRBV7-8,once,TRBD2,CASSVRLANEQFF,TGTGCCAGCAGCGTCCGACTAGCTAATGAGCAGTTCTTC
TRBJ2-7,TRBV2,many,-,CASREQAWEQYF,TGTGCCAGCCGGGAACAGGCGTGGGAGCAGTACTTC
TRBJ1-2,TRBV9,-,-,CASSVDSNYGYTF,TGTGCCAGCAGCGTAGACAGCAACTATGGCTACACCTTC
TRBJ1-1,TRBV6-1,many,-,CASSRNRGGKTEAFF,TGTGCCAGCAGTCGTAATCGGGGTGGTAAAACTGAAGCTTTCTTT
TRBJ2-5,TRBV11-1,few,-,CASSLGGARETQYF,TGTGCCAGCAGCTTAGGTGGGGCACGGGAGACCCAGTACTTC
TRBJ1-2,TRBV7-6,-,TRBD1,CASSLATQTGHGYTF,TGTGCCAGCAGCTTAGCTACTCAGACAGGGCACGGCTACACCTTC
TRBJ2-6,TRBV6-6,-,-,CASSYGSGANVLTF,TGTGCCAGCAGTTACGGCTCTGGGGCCAACGTCCTGACTTTC
TRBJ2-3,TRBV5-1,-,-,CASSLGGSTDTQYF,TGCGCCAGCAGCTTGGGTGGGAGCACAGATACGCAGTATTTT
TRBJ1-2,TRBV7-9,medium-sized,-,CASTPGLSRGYGYTF,TGTGCCAGCACCCCGGGGTTGTCGCGGGGCTATGGCTACACCTTC
TRBJ2-3,TRBV12-3/TRBV12-4,-,-,CASSPRHVSSYTDTQYF,TGTGCCAGCAGTCCTAGGCACGTTAGCTCTTACACAGATACGCAGTATTTT
TRBJ2-3,TRBV12-3/TRBV12-4,few,-,CASSWALSTDTQYF,TGTGCCAGCAGTTGGGCACTCAGCACAGATACGCAGTATTTT
TRBJ2-1,TRBV19,many,-,CASGESSYNEQFF,TGTGCCAGCGGAGAGAGCTCCTACAATGAGCAGTTCTTC
TRBJ2-7,TRBV28,medium-sized,-,CASSLPAGIPYEQYF,TGTGCCAGCAGTTTACCTGCAGGCATTCCCTACGAGCAGTACTTC
TRBJ1-1,TRBV6-1,many,-,CASSEVGGPRRNTEAFF,TGTGCCAGCAGTGAAGTGGGGGGCCCAAGACGGAACACTGAAGCTTTCTTT
TRBJ2-1,TRBV7-4,-,-,CASSLTGFNEQFF,TGTGCCAGCAGCTTAACAGGGTTCAATGAGCAGTTCTTC
TRBJ2-5,TRBV7-9,-,-,CASSLDRRQPQETQYF,TGTGCCAGCAGCTTAGATCGCAGGCAACCCCAAGAGACCCAGTACTTC
TRBJ1-4,TRBV12-3/TRBV12-4,many,-,CASSPPSGKLFF,TGTGCCAGCAGTCCCCCGAGTGGGAAACTGTTTTTT
TRBJ2-1,TRBV11-2,-,TRBD2,CASSSHSGYYNEQFF,TGTGCCAGCAGCTCCCATAGCGGGTACTACAATGAGCAGTTCTTC
TRBJ2-7,TRBV28,-,TRBD1,CASSPYAGTGSYEQYF,TGTGCCAGCAGTCCCTATGCCGGGACAGGGAGCTACGAGCAGTACTTC
TRBJ2-1,TRBV6-1,-,TRBD2,CASIKDPGLAKQFF,TGTGCCAGCATCAAAGATCCGGGACTAGCTAAGCAGTTCTTC
TRBJ1-4,TRBV7-8,-,-,CASSLSGVATNEKLFF,TGTGCCAGCAGCTTAAGTGGCGTTGCAACTAATGAAAAACTGTTTTTT
TRBJ2-5,TRBV6-1,-,-,CASSYAGEETQYF,TGTGCCAGCAGTTACGCAGGGGAGGAGACCCAGTACTTC
TRBJ2-4,TRBV7-9,few,-,CASSLGSGLKNIQYF,TGTGCCAGCAGCTTAGGGTCAGGCCTCAAAAACATTCAGTACTTC
TRBJ1-5,TRBV12-3/TRBV12-4,-,TRBD1,CASSRTGTSNQPQHF,TGTGCCAGCAGTAGGACAGGGACGAGCAATCAGCCCCAGCATTTT
TRBJ1-2,TRBV27,-,TRBD1,CASSLSGQGAHGYTF,TGTGCCAGCAGTTTATCGGGACAGGGGGCCCATGGCTACACCTTC
TRBJ1-1,TRBV12-3/TRBV12-4,-,TRBD1,CASSSTGDTEAFF,TGTGCCAGCAGTTCCACAGGGGATACTGAAGCTTTCTTT
TRBJ2-3,TRBV7-9,once,-,CASSLLGVSTDTQYF,TGTGCCAGCAGCTTACTGGGAGTAAGCACAGATACGCAGTATTTT
TRBJ2-6,TRBV7-8,-,-,CASSLRGLDFSGANVLTF,TGTGCCAGCAGCTTACGAGGGCTGGATTTTTCTGGGGCCAACGTCCTGACTTTC
TRBJ2-4,TRBV6-1,-,-,CASSERQGLAKNIQYF,TGTGCCAGCAGTGAGCGTCAGGGGCTAGCCAAAAACATTCAGTACTTC
TRBJ1-5,TRBV6-1,-,-,CASREGLSNQPQHF,TGTGCCAGCAGAGAAGGACTTAGCAATCAGCCCCAGCATTTT
TRBJ2-3,TRBV7-3,-,-,CASSLRGGPTDTQYF,TGTGCCAGCAGCTTAAGGGGGGGCCCCACAGATACGCAGTATTTT
TRBJ2-5,TRBV6-1,-,TRBD2,CASRLFSGGEGTQYF,TGTGCCAGCAGACTTTTTAGCGGGGGGGAGGGGACCCAGTACTTC
TRBJ1-5,TRBV27,medium-sized,-,CASSLGVSQPQHF,TGTGCCAGCAGTTTGGGGGTGTCCCAGCCCCAGCATTTT
TRBJ1-2,TRBV7-7,-,TRBD1,CASSVQGADYGYTF,TGTGCCAGCAGCGTTCAGGGGGCGGACTATGGCTACACCTTC
TRBJ2-7,TRBV5-8,many,-,CASSFGRNYEQYF,TGTGCCAGCAGCTTTGGCCGGAACTACGAGCAGTACTTC
TRBJ2-1,TRBV7-2,-,TRBD2,CASSLNPIFTGGPNEQFF,TGTGCCAGCAGCTTAAATCCCATTTTTACGGGAGGGCCCAATGAGCAGTTCTTC
TRBJ2-7,TRBV6-1,-,TRBD2,CASTQLAGVHEQYF,TGTGCCAGCACGCAGCTAGCGGGTGTCCACGAGCAGTACTTC
TRBJ2-3,TRBV7-2,-,-,CASSSFTDTQYF,TGTGCCAGCAGCTCATTCACAGATACGCAGTATTTT
TRBJ2-1,TRBV24-1,-,TRBD1,CATSDSQMTGLAYNEQFF,TGTGCCACCAGTGATTCCCAAATGACAGGGTTGGCCTACAATGAGCAGTTCTTC
TRBJ2-3,TRBV7-2,few,TRBD2,CASSISGSTDTQYF,TGTGCCAGCAGCATTAGCGGGAGCACAGATACGCAGTATTTT
TRBJ2-1,TRBV2,-,-,CASSEFFGAHEQFF,TGTGCCAGCAGTGAATTCTTCGGGGCCCATGAGCAGTTCTTC
TRBJ2-3,TRBV7-2,-,-,CASLRSYSTDTQYF,TGTGCCAGCCTCAGGAGCTATAGCACAGATACGCAGTATTTT
TRBJ2-5,TRBV7-4,-,-,CAARRFQETQYF,TGTGCCGCTCGGCGGTTTCAAGAGACCCAGTACTTC
TRBJ2-7,TRBV7-3,-,TRBD1,CASSIGQGTYEQYF,TGTGCCAGCAGCATCGGACAGGGAACCTACGAGCAGTACTTC
TRBJ2-3,TRBV7-2,-,-,CASSLGGQDTQYF,TGTGCCAGCAGCTTAGGTGGGCAAGATACGCAGTATTTT
TRBJ2-2,TRBV6-1,many,TRBD2,CASSGTSGTSNTGELFF,TGTGCCAGCTCCGGGACTAGCGGGACCTCGAACACCGGGGAGCTGTTTTTT
TRBJ2-1,TRBV12-3/TRBV12-4,once,TRBD2,CASSLGAGATYNEQFF,TGTGCCAGCAGTTTAGGAGCGGGAGCGACCTACAATGAGCAGTTCTTC
TRBJ2-7,TRBV7-6,-,TRBD1,CASSPGTGIYNEQYF,TGTGCCAGCAGCCCCGGGACAGGAATCTACAATGAGCAGTACTTC
TRBJ2-1,TRBV7-3,-,-,CASSPDPGTHNEQFF,TGTGCCAGCAGCCCAGACCCCGGGACTCACAATGAGCAGTTCTTC
TRBJ1-1,TRBV6-5,-,-,CASSLALAGRTEAFF,TGTGCCAGCAGCTTAGCGCTAGCGGGGCGGACCGAAGCTTTCTTT
TRBJ2-7,TRBV11-2,-,-,CASRIGDEQYF,TGTGCCAGCAGGATAGGAGACGAGCAGTACTTC
TRBJ2-4,TRBV7-3,-,-,CASSLGSGLNSPLHF,TGTGCCAGCAGCTTAGGTTCAGGATTAAATTCACCCCTCCACTTC
TRBJ2-7,TRBV28,-,-,CASSPREGAYEQYF,TGTGCCAGCAGTCCGCGAGAGGGAGCCTACGAGCAGTACTTC
TRBJ2-7,TRBV7-2,-,TRBD1,CASSLVGTGSYEQYF,TGTGCCAGCAGCTTAGTAGGGACAGGTTCCTACGAGCAGTACTTC
TRBJ1-2,TRBV7-2,-,-,CASSLVGGAPVNYGYTF,TGTGCCAGCAGCTTAGTTGGGGGGGCGCCGGTTAACTATGGCTACACCTTC